Below are 4 T cell receptor beta chains sequenced from a single sample in a study of beta chain features in type 1 diabetes (dated by TCRdb to between 2017 and 2018). The library was prepared using the immunoSEQ multiplex PCR assay. The High Capacity cDNA Reverse Transcription Kit was used to reverse transcribe all of the isolated RNA, meaning that expressed TCRB transcripts were what got sequenced. TCRdb carries this immuneACCESS record with in-frame sequences only. Its versions omit some clonotypes, under half of them owing to an unresolved V gene in the studies checked, with the rest unexplained. The table for this sample lists approximately 170,000 clones; 9% to 10% of them were counted only once. Together, the top ten hold less than 3% of the sample. The sequenced sample consisted of central memory CD4+ T cells from blood. These receptors were taken from a woman aged 18-29 years in good health.

The sample holds a few counts of this clone. The chain couples TRBV10-1 to TRBJ1-5; D not resolved. V lost 5 bases and J lost 9, with 5 bases in between. The germline V gene encodes CDR1 WNHNN and CDR2 SYGVQD (reference sequence). This CDR3 is built from 10 residues. CDR3 protein: CASSPRPQHF. The DNA for the CDR3 is TGCGCCAGCAGTCCGCGGCCCCAGCATTTT.

V and J are TRBV6-6 and TRBJ2-3; TRBD2 matches at 11 bases. The junction had 1 base not matched to a gene; V was cut back by 2 bases and J by 6 bases. CDR3 length: 14 amino acids. In germline, CDR1 is MNHNY, CDR2 SVGAGI (reference sequence). CDR3 DNA sequence: TGTGCCAGCAGTTACGCTAGCGGGAGGGATACGCAGTATTTT. Its protein is CASSYASGRDTQYF.

This clone was detected only a few times. The chain links TRBV10-3 to TRBJ2-5, with D possibly matching TRBD1 (6 bases). This CDR3 comprises 14 residues. Germline V gene data show CDR1 as ENHRY and CDR2 as SYGVKD. V gave up 10 bases and J gave up 2 bases, with 17 bases separating them. The CDR3 DNA reads TGTGCCACCATGGACAGCACAAGACAAGAGACCCAGTACTTC. Translating gives CATMDSTRQETQYF.

This rearrangement joins TRBV6-6 to TRBJ1-1; TRBD1 matches 7 bases. After removal of 6 bases from V and 0 bases from J, the junction contained 4 bases not matched to a gene. Germline V gene lookup returns CDR1 MNHNY and CDR2 SVGAGI (reference sequence). This CDR3 is built from 14 residues. The CDR3 DNA reads as TGTGCCAGCAGATCGGGACAGCTGAACACTGAAGCTTTCTTT. Translation: CASRSGQLNTEAFF.